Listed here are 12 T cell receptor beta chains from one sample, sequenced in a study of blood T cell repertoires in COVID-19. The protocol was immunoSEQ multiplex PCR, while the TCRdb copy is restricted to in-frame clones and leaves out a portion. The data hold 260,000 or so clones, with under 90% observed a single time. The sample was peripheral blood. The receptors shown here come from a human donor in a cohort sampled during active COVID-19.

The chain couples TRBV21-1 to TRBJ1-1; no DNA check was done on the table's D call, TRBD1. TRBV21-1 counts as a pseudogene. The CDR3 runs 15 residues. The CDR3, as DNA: TGTGCCAGCAGTGGGACAGAACACTGGAACACTGAAGCTTTCTTT. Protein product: CASSGTEHWNTEAFF.

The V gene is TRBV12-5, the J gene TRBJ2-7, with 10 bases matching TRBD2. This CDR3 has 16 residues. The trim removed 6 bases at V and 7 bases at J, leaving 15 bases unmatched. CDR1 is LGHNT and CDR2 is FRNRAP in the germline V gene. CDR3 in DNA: TGTGCTAGTGGCATTACAACTAGCGGGGACCCCGGGGAGCAGTACTTC. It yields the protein CASGITTSGDPGEQYF.

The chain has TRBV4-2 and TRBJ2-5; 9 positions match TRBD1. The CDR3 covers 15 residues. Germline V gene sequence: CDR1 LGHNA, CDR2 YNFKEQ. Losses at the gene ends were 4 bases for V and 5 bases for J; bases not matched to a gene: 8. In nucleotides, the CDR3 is TGTGCCAGCAGCCCTCGACAGGGGGAGGAGGAGACCCAGTACTTC. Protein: CASSPRQGEEETQYF.

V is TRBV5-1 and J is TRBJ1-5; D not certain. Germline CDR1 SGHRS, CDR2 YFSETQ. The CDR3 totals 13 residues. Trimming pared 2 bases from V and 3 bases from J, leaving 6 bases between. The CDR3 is CASSFSLNQPQHF. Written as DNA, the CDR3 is TGCGCCAGCAGCTTTAGCCTCAATCAGCCCCAGCATTTT.

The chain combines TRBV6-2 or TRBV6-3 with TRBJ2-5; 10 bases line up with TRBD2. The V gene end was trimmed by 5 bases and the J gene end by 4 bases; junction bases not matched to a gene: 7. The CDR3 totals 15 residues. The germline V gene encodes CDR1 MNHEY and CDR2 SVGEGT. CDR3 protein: CASSLAGAPSETQYF. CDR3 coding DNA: TGTGCCAGCAGTCTAGCGGGGGCACCCTCAGAGACCCAGTACTTC.

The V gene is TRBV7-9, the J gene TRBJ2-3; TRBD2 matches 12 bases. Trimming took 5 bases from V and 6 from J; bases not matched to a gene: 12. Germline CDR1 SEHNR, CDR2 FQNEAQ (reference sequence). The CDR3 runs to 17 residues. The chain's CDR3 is CASSPWTSGASGDTQYF. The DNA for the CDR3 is TGTGCCAGCAGCCCTTGGACTAGCGGGGCCTCAGGGGATACGCAGTATTTT.

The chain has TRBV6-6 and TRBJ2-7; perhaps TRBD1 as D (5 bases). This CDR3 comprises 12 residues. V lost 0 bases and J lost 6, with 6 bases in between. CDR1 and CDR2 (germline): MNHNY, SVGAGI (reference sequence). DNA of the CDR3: TGTGCCAGCAGTTACTCGGGGCGCGAGCAGTACTTC. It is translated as CASSYSGREQYF.

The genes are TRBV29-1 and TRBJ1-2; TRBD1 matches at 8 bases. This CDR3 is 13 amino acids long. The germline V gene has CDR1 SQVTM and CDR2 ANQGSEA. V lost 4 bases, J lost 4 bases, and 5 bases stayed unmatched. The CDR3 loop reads CSVGHGQGYGYTF. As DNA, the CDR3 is TGCAGCGTTGGGCATGGACAGGGCTATGGCTACACCTTC.

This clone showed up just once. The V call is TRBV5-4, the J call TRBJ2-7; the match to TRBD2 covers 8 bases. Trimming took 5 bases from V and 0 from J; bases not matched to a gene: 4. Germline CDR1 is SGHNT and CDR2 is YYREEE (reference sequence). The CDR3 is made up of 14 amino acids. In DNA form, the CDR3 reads TGTGCCAGCAGGCTAGCGGGCGGCTCCTACGAGCAGTACTTC. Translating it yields CASRLAGGSYEQYF. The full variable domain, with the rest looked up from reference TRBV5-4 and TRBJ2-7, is ETGVTQSPTHLIKTRGQQVTLRCSSQSGHNTVSWYQQALGQGPQFIFQYYREEENGRGNFPPRFSGLQFPNYSSELNVNALELDDSALYLCASRLAGGSYEQYFGPGTRLTVT.

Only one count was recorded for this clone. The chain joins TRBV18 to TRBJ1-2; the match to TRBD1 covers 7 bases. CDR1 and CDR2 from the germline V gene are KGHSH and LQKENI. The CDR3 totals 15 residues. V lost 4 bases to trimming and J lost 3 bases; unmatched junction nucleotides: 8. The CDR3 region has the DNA TGTGCCAGCTCACGACCGGGACAGACATACTATGGCTACACCTTC. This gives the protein CASSRPGQTYYGYTF.

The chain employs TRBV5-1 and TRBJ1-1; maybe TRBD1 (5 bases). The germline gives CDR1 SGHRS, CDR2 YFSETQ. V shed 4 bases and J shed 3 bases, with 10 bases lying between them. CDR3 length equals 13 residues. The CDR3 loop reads CASSRGIDTEAFF. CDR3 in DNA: TGCGCCAGCAGCCGGGGGATCGACACTGAAGCTTTCTTT. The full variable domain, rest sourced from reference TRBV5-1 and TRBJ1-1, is KAGVTQTPRYLIKTRGQQVTLSCSPISGHRSVSWYQQTPGQGLQFLFEYFSETQRNKGNFPGRFSGRQFSNSRSEMNVSTLELGDSALYLCASSRGIDTEAFFGQGTRLTVV.

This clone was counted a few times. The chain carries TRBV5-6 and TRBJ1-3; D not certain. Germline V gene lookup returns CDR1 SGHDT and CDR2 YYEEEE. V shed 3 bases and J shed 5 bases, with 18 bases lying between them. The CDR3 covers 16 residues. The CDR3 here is CASSSLALGRRNTIYF. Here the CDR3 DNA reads TGTGCCAGCAGCTCTTTAGCGCTAGGACGGCGAAACACCATATATTTT.